What follows are 7 T cell receptor beta chains derived from one specimen sequenced in a study of control samples from healthy donors and cancer patients. Generated by immunoSEQ multiplex PCR, the TCRdb table keeps only in-frame clones and is missing some. The table lists 200,000 to 250,000 clones, roughly 94% of them singletons. The material sequenced was blood. Source of these receptors: a man aged 45 to 65 in good health.

The V call is TRBV27, the J call TRBJ2-1; 7 bases map to TRBD1. This CDR3 comprises 17 residues. V lost 6 bases and J lost 1; bases outside the gene matches: 12. Germline lookup yields CDR1 MNHEY and CDR2 SMNVEV (reference sequence). This CDR3 is CASRILTGLGSYNEQFF. In DNA, the CDR3 is TGTGCCAGCAGGATATTGACAGGGCTTGGGTCCTACAATGAGCAGTTCTTC.

In its sample, this clone was seen a few times. This sequence joins TRBV6-5 and TRBJ1-2; no clear D. CDR1 and CDR2 from the germline V gene are MNHEY and SVGAGI. The CDR3 sequence is 13 residues long. V dropped 6 bases and J dropped 4 bases, with 12 bases sitting between them. The CDR3 region is CASSPGVRYGYTF. The CDR3 DNA reads TGTGCCAGCAGCCCCGGGGTCCGCTATGGCTACACCTTC.

The gene calls are TRBV6-5 and TRBJ1-2; 7 nucleotides line up with TRBD1. Trimming at V came to 6 bases and at J to 3 bases, leaving 7 bases not matched to a gene. The germline V gene has CDR1 MNHEY and CDR2 SVGAGI. CDR3 size: 14 residues. CDR3 in DNA: TGTGCCAGCAGACGACCGGGACAGTACTATGGCTACACCTTC. Protein product: CASRRPGQYYGYTF.

This clone was counted once. The chain combines TRBV30 with TRBJ2-7; weak D call: TRBD1 (5 bases). Germline-derived CDR1 and CDR2 are GTSNPN and SVGIG (reference sequence). This CDR3 contains 13 residues. V lost 2 bases, J lost 4 bases, and 12 bases lay in between. In nucleotides, the CDR3 is TGTGCCTGGAGTCCGGTCAGGGCGTACGAGCAGTACTTC. It yields the protein CAWSPVRAYEQYF. Supplemented by reference TRBV30 and TRBJ2-7, the full variable domain reads SQTIHQWPATLVQPVGSPLSLECTVEGTSNPNLYWYRQAAGRGLQLLFYSVGIGQISSEVPQNLSASRPQDRQFILSSKKLLLSDSGFYLCAWSPVRAYEQYFGPGTRLTVT.

V gene TRBV18 combines with J gene TRBJ2-5; 8 positions agree with TRBD1. The V and J ends lost 2 bases and 2 bases, in that order; junction bases with no gene match: 10. The germline V gene encodes CDR1 KGHSH and CDR2 LQKENI. The CDR3 length is 17 residues. The CDR3 region is CASSPFRDRGPQETQYF. Here the CDR3 DNA reads TGTGCCAGCTCACCATTCCGTGACAGGGGTCCACAAGAGACCCAGTACTTC.

The chain combines TRBV5-1 with TRBJ1-1; 11 bases line up with TRBD1. The V gene's germline CDR1 is SGHRS and CDR2 YFSETQ. The J segment lost 4 bases and the V segment lost 3 bases, leaving 5 bases of the junction unmatched. This CDR3 is 15 amino acids long. In DNA, the CDR3 is TGCGCCAGCAGCTCCGGACAGGGGGCGGGCACTGAAGCTTTCTTT. It codes for CASSSGQGAGTEAFF.

The table lists this clone with a count of one. The rearrangement uses TRBV9 and TRBJ2-3, with 8 bases identical to TRBD2. This CDR3 is 14 amino acids long. Germline CDR1 SGDLS, CDR2 YYNGEE. The junction had 7 bases not matched to a gene; V was cut back by 4 bases and J by 6 bases. The CDR3: CASSSSGGWDTQYF. For the CDR3, the DNA is TGTGCCAGCAGCTCAAGCGGGGGCTGGGATACGCAGTATTTT.